The 7 T cell receptor beta chains listed next were all sequenced from one sample in a study of blood T cell repertoires in COVID-19 (dated by TCRdb to the early 2020s). Receptor amplification or capture employed the immunoSEQ multiplex PCR assay. TCRdb retrieved this table from immuneACCESS and kept in-frame rearrangements only. Not all clones are present; in checked studies, unresolved V genes account for under half, and no reason is known for the remainder. A total of about 69,000 clones appear in this sample, approximately 90% of them only once. Around 4.9% of the sample is in the top ten clones. Sequenced material: peripheral blood. These receptors came from a woman aged 60-75 years with active COVID-19.

V usage is TRBV7-2 and J usage is TRBJ2-3, with 10 positions matching TRBD2. The CDR3 contains 16 residues. Trimming took 4 bases from V and 4 from J; bases not matched to a gene: 8. CDR1 is SGHTA, CDR2 FQGNSA, per germline. DNA for the CDR3: TGTGCCAGCAGCTCGAGAGGAAGCGGGGGGGCAGATACGCAGTATTTT. Translated, it gives CASSSRGSGGADTQYF.

J is TRBJ1-6 and V is TRBV5-6; perhaps TRBD1 as D (6 bases). Germline assignment: CDR1 SGHDT and CDR2 YYEEEE. This CDR3 has 16 residues. The germline V and J ends were trimmed by 2 bases and 6 bases, with 15 bases remaining between them. The CDR3 nucleotides are TGTGCCAGCAGCTTTATCGCTGTAGGGGGTAATTCACCCCTCCACTTT. This codes for CASSFIAVGGNSPLHF.

This clone was detected only a few times. The chain has TRBV6-5 and TRBJ1-2; TRBD1 aligns across 9 bases. This CDR3 contains 14 residues. V shed 6 bases and J 7 bases; nucleotides not matched to a gene: 9. CDR1 MNHEY and CDR2 SVGAGI come from the germline V gene. This CDR3 is CASRVSGTGFGYTF. CDR3 nucleotide sequence: TGTGCCAGCAGGGTTTCCGGGACAGGGTTTGGCTACACCTTC.

The V and J genes are TRBV18 and TRBJ2-7; 7 bases agree with TRBD2. Losses at the gene ends were 5 bases for V and 6 bases for J; bases not matched to a gene: 4. Germline V gene lookup returns CDR1 KGHSH and CDR2 LQKENI. The CDR3 consists of 12 residues. Written as DNA, the CDR3 is TGTGCCAGCTCAGGGGGGGAGCCCGAGCAGTACTTC. Its protein is CASSGGEPEQYF.

As for this clone: Germline and junction disagree at one end, which may indicate a read error. The chain is built from TRBV6-6 and TRBJ2-1; 7 bases match TRBD1. CDR1 and CDR2 (germline): MNHNY, SVGAGI (reference sequence). This CDR3 has 14 amino acids. The CDR3 DNA reads as TGTGCCAGCAGTCTAGGGGGACAGATCAATGAGCAATTCTTC. As protein: CASSLGGQINEQFF.

The chain joins TRBV25-1 to TRBJ2-1, with 10 nucleotides matching TRBD2. With V trimmed by 7 bases and J by 3 bases, 3 bases remained unmatched. There are 14 residues in the CDR3. Germline V gene data show CDR1 as MGHDK and CDR2 as SYGVNS. The CDR3 here is CASIGTSVYNEQFF. CDR3 in DNA: TGTGCCAGCATTGGGACTAGCGTCTACAATGAGCAGTTCTTC. The full variable domain, its missing parts supplied by reference TRBV25-1 and TRBJ2-1, is EADIYQTPRYLVIGTGKKITLECSQTMGHDKMYWYQQDPGMELHLIHYSYGVNSTEKGDLSSESTVSRIRTEHFPLTLESARPSHTSQYLCASIGTSVYNEQFFGPGTRLTVL.

The rearrangement uses TRBV5-4 and TRBJ2-1, with a tentative D call TRBD1 (5 bases). Trimming removed 1 base from V and 4 bases from J, with 12 bases in between. Per the germline V gene, CDR1 is SGHNT and CDR2 is YYREEE (reference sequence). This CDR3 spans 15 amino acids. As DNA, the CDR3 is TGTGCCAGCAGCTTGATGGGGCCCAATTACAATGAGCAGTTCTTC. Translated: CASSLMGPNYNEQFF.